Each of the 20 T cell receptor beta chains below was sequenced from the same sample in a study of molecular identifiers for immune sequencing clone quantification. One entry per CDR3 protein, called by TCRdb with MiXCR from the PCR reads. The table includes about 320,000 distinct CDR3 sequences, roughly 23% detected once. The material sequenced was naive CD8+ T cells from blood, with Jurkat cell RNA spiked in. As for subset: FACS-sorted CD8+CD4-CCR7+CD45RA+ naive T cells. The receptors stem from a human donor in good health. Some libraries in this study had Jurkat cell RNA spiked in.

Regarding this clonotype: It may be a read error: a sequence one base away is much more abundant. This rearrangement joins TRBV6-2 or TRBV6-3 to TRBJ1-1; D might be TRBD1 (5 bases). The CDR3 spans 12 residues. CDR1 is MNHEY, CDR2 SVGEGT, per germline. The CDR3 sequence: CASSIGQAEALF. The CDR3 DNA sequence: TGTGCCAGCAGTATTGGACAAGCTGAAGCTCTCTTT.

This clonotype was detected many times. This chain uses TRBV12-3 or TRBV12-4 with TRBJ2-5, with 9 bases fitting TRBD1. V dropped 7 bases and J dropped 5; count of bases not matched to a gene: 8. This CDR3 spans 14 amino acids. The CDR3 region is CASKIQGARETQYF. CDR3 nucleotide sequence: TGTGCCAGCAAAATACAGGGGGCGCGGGAGACCCAGTACTTC.

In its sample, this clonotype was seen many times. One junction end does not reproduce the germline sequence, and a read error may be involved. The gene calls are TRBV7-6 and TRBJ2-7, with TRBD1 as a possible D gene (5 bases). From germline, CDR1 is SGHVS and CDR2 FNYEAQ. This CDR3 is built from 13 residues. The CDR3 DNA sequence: TGTGCCAGCAGCCTAAATGGGGCCTATGAGCAGTACTTC. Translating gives CASSLNGAYEQYF.

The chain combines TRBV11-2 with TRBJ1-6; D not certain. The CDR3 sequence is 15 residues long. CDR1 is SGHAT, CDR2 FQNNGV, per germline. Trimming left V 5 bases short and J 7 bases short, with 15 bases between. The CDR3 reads CASSPRSDWNSPLHF. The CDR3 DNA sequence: TGTGCCAGCAGCCCAAGATCAGATTGGAATTCACCCCTCCACTTT.

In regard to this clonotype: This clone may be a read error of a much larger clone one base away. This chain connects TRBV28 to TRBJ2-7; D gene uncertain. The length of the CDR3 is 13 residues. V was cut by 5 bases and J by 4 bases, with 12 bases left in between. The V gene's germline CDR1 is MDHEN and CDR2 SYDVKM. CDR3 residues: CASSQPIDYEQYF. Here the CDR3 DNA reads TGTGCCAGCAGTCAACCTATTGATTACGAGCAGTACTTC.

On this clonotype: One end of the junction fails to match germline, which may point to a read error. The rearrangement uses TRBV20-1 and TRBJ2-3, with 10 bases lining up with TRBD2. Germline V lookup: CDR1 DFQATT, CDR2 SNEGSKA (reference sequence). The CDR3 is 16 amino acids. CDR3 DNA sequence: TGCAGTGCTAGAGCTATCCTAGCGGGGGCTACAGATGCGCAGTATTTT. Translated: CSARAILAGATDAQYF.

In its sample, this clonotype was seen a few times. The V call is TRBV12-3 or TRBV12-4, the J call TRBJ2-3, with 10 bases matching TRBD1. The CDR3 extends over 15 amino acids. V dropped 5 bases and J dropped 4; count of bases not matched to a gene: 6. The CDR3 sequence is CASSIGTGAPDTQYF. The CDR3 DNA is TGTGCCAGCAGTATCGGGACAGGGGCGCCAGATACGCAGTATTTT.

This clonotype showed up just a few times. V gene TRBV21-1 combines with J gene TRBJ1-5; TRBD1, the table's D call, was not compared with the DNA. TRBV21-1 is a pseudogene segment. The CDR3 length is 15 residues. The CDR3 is CASSIAVTGNQPQHF. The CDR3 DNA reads TGTGCCAGCAGCATTGCAGTGACAGGCAATCAGCCCCAGCATTTT.

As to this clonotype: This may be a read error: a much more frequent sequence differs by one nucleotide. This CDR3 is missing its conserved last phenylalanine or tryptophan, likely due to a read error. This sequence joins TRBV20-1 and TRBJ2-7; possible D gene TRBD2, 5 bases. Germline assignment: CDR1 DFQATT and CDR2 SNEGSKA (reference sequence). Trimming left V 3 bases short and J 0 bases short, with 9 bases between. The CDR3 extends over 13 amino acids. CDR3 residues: CSARRGSSYEQYL. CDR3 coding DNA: TGCAGTGCTAGGCGAGGGTCCTCCTACGAGCAGTACCTC.

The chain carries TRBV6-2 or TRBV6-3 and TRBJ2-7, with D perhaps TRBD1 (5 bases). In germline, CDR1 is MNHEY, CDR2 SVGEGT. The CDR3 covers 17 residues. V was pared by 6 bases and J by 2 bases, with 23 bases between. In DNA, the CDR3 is TGTGCCAGCAGGCAATCCCAACAGGAATGTGAGGCCTACGAGCAGTACTTC. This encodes CASRQSQQECEAYEQYF.

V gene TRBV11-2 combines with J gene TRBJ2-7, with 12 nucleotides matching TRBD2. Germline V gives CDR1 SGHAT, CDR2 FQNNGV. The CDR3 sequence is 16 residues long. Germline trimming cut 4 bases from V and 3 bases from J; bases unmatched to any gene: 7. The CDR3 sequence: CASSSGSGLAGYEQYF. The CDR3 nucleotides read TGTGCCAGCAGCTCCGGCTCGGGACTAGCGGGCTACGAGCAGTACTTC.

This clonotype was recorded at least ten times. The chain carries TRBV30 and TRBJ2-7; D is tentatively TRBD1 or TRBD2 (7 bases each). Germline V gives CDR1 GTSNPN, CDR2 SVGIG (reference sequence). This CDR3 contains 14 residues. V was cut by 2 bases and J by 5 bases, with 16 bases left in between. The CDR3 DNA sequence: TGTGCCTGGAGTTTTGGAGGGAGGGGGCACGAGCAGTACTTC. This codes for CAWSFGGRGHEQYF. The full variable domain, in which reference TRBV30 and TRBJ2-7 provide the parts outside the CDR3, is SQTIHQWPATLVQPVGSPLSLECTVEGTSNPNLYWYRQAAGRGLQLLFYSVGIGQISSEVPQNLSASRPQDRQFILSSKKLLLSDSGFYLCAWSFGGRGHEQYFGPGTRLTVT.

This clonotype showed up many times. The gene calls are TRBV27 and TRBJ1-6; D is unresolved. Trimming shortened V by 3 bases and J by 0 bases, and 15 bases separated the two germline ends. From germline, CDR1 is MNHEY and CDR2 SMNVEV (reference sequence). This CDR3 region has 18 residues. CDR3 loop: CASSFIPLVSSYNSPLHF. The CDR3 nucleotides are TGTGCCAGCAGTTTCATCCCCCTCGTGAGCTCCTATAATTCACCCCTCCACTTT.

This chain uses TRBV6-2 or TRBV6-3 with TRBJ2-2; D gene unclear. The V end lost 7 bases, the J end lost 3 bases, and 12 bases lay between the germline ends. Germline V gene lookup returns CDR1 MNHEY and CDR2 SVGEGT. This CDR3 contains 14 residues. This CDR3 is CASTAVTYTGELFF. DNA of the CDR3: TGTGCCAGCACCGCGGTCACTTACACCGGGGAGCTGTTTTTT.

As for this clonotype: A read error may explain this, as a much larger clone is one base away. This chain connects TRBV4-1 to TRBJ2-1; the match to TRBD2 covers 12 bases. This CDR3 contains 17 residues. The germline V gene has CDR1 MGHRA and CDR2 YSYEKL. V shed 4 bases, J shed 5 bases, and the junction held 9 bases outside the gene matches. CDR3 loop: CASSRRPSGGADNEQFF. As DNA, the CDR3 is TGCGCCAGCAGCCGACGACCTAGCGGGGGGGCCGACAATGAGCAGTTCTTC.

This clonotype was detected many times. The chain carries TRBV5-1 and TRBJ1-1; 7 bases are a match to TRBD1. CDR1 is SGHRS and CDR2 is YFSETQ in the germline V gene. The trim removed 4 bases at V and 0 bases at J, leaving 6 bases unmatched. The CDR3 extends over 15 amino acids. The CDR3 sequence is CASSRMTGLNTEAFF. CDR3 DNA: TGCGCCAGCAGCCGAATGACAGGGCTGAACACTGAAGCTTTCTTT.

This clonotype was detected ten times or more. Here the CDR3 reads CASSEYAGTSGGQQFF. The CDR3 DNA sequence: TGCGCCAGCAGCGAGTACGCCGGGACTAGCGGGGGCCAGCAGTTCTTC. V gene TRBV4-1 combines with J gene TRBJ2-1; 14 bases match TRBD2. The CDR3 spans 16 residues. The V and J ends lost 5 bases and 11 bases, in that order; junction bases with no gene match: 11. Germline CDR1 reads MGHRA; CDR2 reads YSYEKL.

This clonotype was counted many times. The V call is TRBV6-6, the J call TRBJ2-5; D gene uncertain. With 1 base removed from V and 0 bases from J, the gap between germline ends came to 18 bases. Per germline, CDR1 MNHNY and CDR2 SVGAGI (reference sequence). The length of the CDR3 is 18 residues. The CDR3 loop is CASSYYSPLQRYQETQYF. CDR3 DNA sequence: TGTGCCAGCAGTTACTACTCCCCACTCCAACGGTACCAAGAGACCCAGTACTTC.

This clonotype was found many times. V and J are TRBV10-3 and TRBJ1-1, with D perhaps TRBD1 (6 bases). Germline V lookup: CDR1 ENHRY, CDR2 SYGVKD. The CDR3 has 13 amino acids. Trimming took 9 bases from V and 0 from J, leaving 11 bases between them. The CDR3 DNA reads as TGTGCCATAAGGGACACATTGAACACTGAAGCTTTCTTT. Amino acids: CAIRDTLNTEAFF.

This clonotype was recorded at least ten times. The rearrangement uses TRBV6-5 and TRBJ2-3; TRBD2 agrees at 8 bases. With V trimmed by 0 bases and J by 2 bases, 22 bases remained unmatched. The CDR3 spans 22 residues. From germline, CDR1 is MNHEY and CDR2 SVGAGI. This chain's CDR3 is CASSYSPAGAWAGGRDTDTQYF. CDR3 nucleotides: TGTGCCAGCAGTTACTCTCCCGCAGGGGCATGGGCGGGAGGACGGGACACAGATACGCAGTATTTT.